The clone carrying this T cell receptor beta chain was counted once. Its specificity is not known. An end of the junction differs from the germline gene, which may be a read error. The use of a sample-barcoded 5' primer and a J-beta primer mix characterized a second PCR of roughly 7 to 11 cycles. TCRdb passed the 5' RACE reads through MiXCR, listing each CDR3 protein once. The sample lists about 1 million distinct CDR3 sequences, less than 50% occurring once. This record comes from a study of blood T cells in healthy people across ages. Germline lookup yields CDR1 SGHRS and CDR2 YFSETQ. The CDR3 contains 13 residues. Whole-study results and caveats: It was the long-lived donors that had more naive CD4+ cells and higher diversity than aged donors.

The receptor was isolated from a woman in her fifties or sixties in good health. This sequence joins TRBV5-1 and TRBJ2-3; no reliable D call. The specimen sequenced was blood. CDR3 amino acids: CASSLSMRDTRYF. DNA of the CDR3: TGCGCCAGCAGCTTGTCGATGCGAGATACGCGGTATTTT. Combining the CDR3 with reference TRBV5-1 and TRBJ2-3 gives the whole variable domain KAGVTQTPRYLIKTRGQQVTLSCSPISGHRSVSWYQQTPGQGLQFLFEYFSETQRNKGNFPGRFSGRQFSNSRSEMNVSTLELGDSALYLCASSLSMRDTRYFGPGTRLTVL.